This passage covers 10 T cell receptor beta chains from one sample sequenced in a study of cytomegalovirus exposure and HLA in healthy donors. Primers included in the PCR were 60 Vbeta and 13 Jbeta primers. The repertoire was sequenced with immunoSEQ multiplex PCR; TCRdb's copy has only in-frame clones and lacks some. The sample lists around 40,000 clones, 60% to 85% seen once, with roughly 1.4% in the top ten. Sequences were obtained from PBMCs. All receptors come from a man aged 30-40 years in good health and CMV-seronegative.

V and J are TRBV18 and TRBJ2-7; perhaps TRBD2 as D (5 bases). The CDR3 is made up of 16 amino acids. The germline V gene has CDR1 KGHSH and CDR2 LQKENI. V lost 2 bases and J 4 bases, leaving 18 bases between the germline ends. The CDR3, as DNA: TGTGCCAGCTCACCAGTTAGGACGGGATTTGGGTACGAGCAGTACTTC. It specifies CASSPVRTGFGYEQYF.

The chain links TRBV2 to TRBJ1-5, with no clear D. The CDR3 contains 15 residues. Germline loops: CDR1 SNHLY, CDR2 FYNNEI. V was shortened by 5 bases and J by 0 bases, with 11 bases between the two germline ends. The chain's CDR3 is CASSRGLNSNQPQHF. The CDR3 DNA sequence: TGTGCCAGCAGTCGAGGGCTTAATAGCAATCAGCCCCAGCATTTT.

This clone came up once. This chain joins TRBV27 and TRBJ2-1; tentatively, D is TRBD1 (5 bases). CDR3 size: 16 residues. The germline CDR1 and CDR2 sequences are MNHEY and SMNVEV (reference sequence). Deletions cut 4 bases from V and 4 bases from J, with 17 bases between. CDR3 nucleotides: TGTGCCAGCAGTTCGAGCAGGGAACTGGCATACAATGAGCAGTTCTTC. This gives the protein CASSSSRELAYNEQFF.

A word on this clone: This sample also contains other DNA sequences that code for the same CDR3. This chain connects TRBV7-3 to TRBJ2-2; 10 bases fit TRBD1. Trimming cost V 5 bases and J 5 bases; bases outside gene matches: 5. This CDR3 is 15 amino acids long. Germline CDR1 and CDR2: SGHTA and FQGTGA. CDR3 sequence (DNA): TGTGCCAGCAGCCGGACAGGGGGGGATACCGGGGAGCTGTTTTTT. Residues: CASSRTGGDTGELFF.

V usage is TRBV28 and J usage is TRBJ1-1; 7 nucleotides agree with TRBD1. The CDR3 contains 15 residues. The germline CDR1 and CDR2 sequences are MDHEN and SYDVKM. The trim removed 1 base at V and 4 bases at J, leaving 6 bases unmatched. The CDR3 region has the DNA TGTGCCAGCAGTTTATTGAAGGGGGCATCCACTGAAGCTTTCTTT. Protein product: CASSLLKGASTEAFF. The variable domain in full, completed from reference TRBV28 and TRBJ1-1, reads DVKVTQSSRYLVKRTGEKVFLECVQDMDHENMFWYRQDPGLGLRLIYFSYDVKMKEKGDIPEGYSVSREKKERFSLILESASTNQTSMYLCASSLLKGASTEAFFGQGTRLTVV.

The gene calls are TRBV5-6 and TRBJ1-2; possibly TRBD1 for D (5 bases). From germline, CDR1 is SGHDT and CDR2 YYEEEE. The CDR3 contains 12 residues. V was pared by 6 bases and J by 4 bases, with 10 bases between. DNA of the CDR3: TGTGCCAGCACCTCAGGGATCTATGGCTACACCTTC. It specifies CASTSGIYGYTF.

The chain is built from TRBV6-5 and TRBJ2-1, with 10 positions matching TRBD2. The CDR3 loop spans 16 amino acids. Germline CDR1 reads MNHEY; CDR2 reads SVGAGI. V dropped 1 base and J dropped 2; count of bases not matched to a gene: 2. The CDR3: CASSYFGTSAYNEQFF. The CDR3 nucleotides are TGTGCCAGCAGTTACTTCGGGACTAGCGCCTACAATGAGCAGTTCTTC.

The rearrangement links TRBV7-8 to TRBJ1-6; 8 nucleotides align to TRBD1. Germline V gene lookup returns CDR1 SGHVS and CDR2 FQNEAQ. The CDR3 runs 14 residues. Unmatched junction bases numbered 3, after V lost 0 bases and J lost 11 bases. The DNA of the CDR3 is TGTGCCAGCAGCTTAGCGCTACAGGGGGCACCCCTCCACTTT. This encodes CASSLALQGAPLHF. Full variable domain (remainder filled in from reference TRBV7-8 and TRBJ1-6): GAGVSQSPRYKVAKRGQDVALRCDPISGHVSLFWYQQALGQGPEFLTYFQNEAQLDKSGLPSDRFFAERPEGSVSTLKIQRTQQEDSAVYLCASSLALQGAPLHFGNGTRLTVT.

The rearrangement uses TRBV2 and TRBJ1-1, with TRBD1 matching over 7 bases. Germline V gene lookup returns CDR1 SNHLY and CDR2 FYNNEI. The CDR3 covers 14 residues. V was clipped by 6 bases and J by 1 base; unmatched bases: 5. The CDR3 sequence is CASSAQGSNTEAFF. Written as DNA, the CDR3 is TGTGCCAGCAGCGCACAGGGGTCGAACACTGAAGCTTTCTTT.

The rearrangement links TRBV28 to TRBJ2-5, with TRBD1 matching over 9 bases. V shed 9 bases and J 7 bases; nucleotides not matched to a gene: 12. Germline CDR1 and CDR2: MDHEN and SYDVKM. The CDR3 sequence is 14 residues long. The CDR3 loop reads CASTTGGDKGTQYF. The CDR3 DNA follows: TGTGCCAGTACGACAGGGGGTGATAAGGGGACCCAGTACTTC. The whole variable domain, remainder taken from reference TRBV28 and TRBJ2-5, is DVKVTQSSRYLVKRTGEKVFLECVQDMDHENMFWYRQDPGLGLRLIYFSYDVKMKEKGDIPEGYSVSREKKERFSLILESASTNQTSMYLCASTTGGDKGTQYFGPGTRLLVL.